Listed here are 15 T cell receptor beta chains from one sample, sequenced in a study of Graves' ophthalmopathy and Graves' hyperthyroidism. From RNA, the CDR3 regions of TCR beta chains were amplified and sequenced. HTBI primers primed a first-round RT-PCR, and a second-round multiplex PCR followed. TCRdb analysed the multiplex PCR reads with MiXCR anew, one entry per CDR3 protein. The sample lists 740,000 or so distinct CDR3 sequences; 35% to 50% were seen once. Sequenced input: peripheral blood. Receptor source: an adult man with Graves' ophthalmopathy.

A remark on this clonotype: The junction does not match germline at one end; this may be a read error. The chain recombines TRBV10-1 with TRBJ2-7, with D unclear. The germline gives CDR1 WNHNN, CDR2 SYGVQD (reference sequence). This CDR3 has 17 residues. Here the CDR3 reads CASSYSRLRSPSYEQYF. In DNA, the CDR3 is TGTGCCAGCAGTTACTCGAGACTCCGTTCTCCCTCCTACGAGCAGTACTTC.

This clonotype was seen ten or more times. V gene TRBV2 combines with J gene TRBJ1-5, with TRBD1 matching over 9 bases. The junction had 4 bases not matched to a gene; V was cut back by 6 bases and J by 1 base. Germline assignment: CDR1 SNHLY and CDR2 FYNNEI. The CDR3 extends over 15 amino acids. CDR3 in amino acids: CASSRTGGSNQPQHF. Here the CDR3 DNA reads TGTGCCAGCAGCCGTACAGGGGGCAGCAATCAGCCCCAGCATTTT.

On this clonotype: This CDR3 is missing its conserved last phenylalanine or tryptophan, likely due to a read error. The DNA is left out, because the CDR3 cannot be placed on it with certainty; the CDR3 is given as TCRdb lists it. The chain employs TRBV5-1 and TRBJ2-6. The CDR3 totals 11 residues, both ends included. Germline CDR1 and CDR2: SGHRS and YFSETQ. CDR3 in amino acids: CASSKDVGFDT.

The table lists this clonotype with many counts. This chain uses TRBV10-3 with TRBJ2-5; D is perhaps TRBD1 or TRBD2 (5 bases each). V lost 4 bases to trimming and J lost 3 bases, with 12 bases between them. The CDR3 spans 14 residues. Germline V gene lookup returns CDR1 ENHRY and CDR2 SYGVKD. The CDR3 loop is CAISAGRGKETQYF. In DNA form, the CDR3 reads TGTGCCATCAGTGCGGGACGGGGTAAAGAGACCCAGTACTTC.

The J gene is TRBJ1-5, the V gene TRBV19, with 7 bases fitting TRBD1. J was trimmed by 4 bases and V by 6 bases; bases with no gene match: 9. This CDR3 contains 15 residues. Germline CDR1 reads LNHDA; CDR2 reads SQIVND (reference sequence). Written as DNA, the CDR3 is TGTGCCAGTAGCCGGCAGGGGGTTGTTAATCAGCCCCAGCATTTT. Amino acids: CASSRQGVVNQPQHF.

A note on this clonotype: A much larger clone is a single base away; this may be a read error. V and J are TRBV10-3 and TRBJ2-2; 11 bases are shared with TRBD2. The CDR3 spans 16 residues. The trim removed 8 bases at V and 2 bases at J, leaving 7 bases unmatched. Germline V gene data show CDR1 as ENHRY and CDR2 as SYGVKD. The CDR3 is CAIATTSGANTGELFF. CDR3 nucleotides: TGTGCCATCGCCACGACTAGCGGGGCCAACACCGGGGAGCTGTTTTTT.

The chain recombines TRBV10-3 with TRBJ1-2, with a weak D call TRBD1 (6 bases). The V gene's germline CDR1 is ENHRY and CDR2 SYGVKD. V was trimmed by 6 bases and J by 7 bases, leaving 21 bases between them. The CDR3 contains 15 residues. CDR3 loop: CAIREPGTSGSGYTF. Here the CDR3 DNA reads TGTGCCATCAGGGAACCCGGGACATCAGGCAGTGGCTACACCTTC.

The V and J genes are TRBV19 and TRBJ1-5; possibly TRBD1 for D (5 bases). The CDR3 length is 14 residues. Per germline, CDR1 LNHDA and CDR2 SQIVND (reference sequence). The V end was cut by 7 bases, the J end by 5 bases, with 15 bases between. DNA for the CDR3: TGTGCCAGTACCGCTCAGGGTCTCTATCAGCCCCAGCATTTT. This sequence encodes CASTAQGLYQPQHF.

This clonotype was detected a few times. J is TRBJ2-7 and V is TRBV15; D possibly corresponds to TRBD1 (7 bases). The V gene lost 0 bases and the J gene lost 7 bases, with 22 bases spanning the gap. The CDR3 has 17 amino acids. Germline V gives CDR1 LNHNV, CDR2 YYDKDF (reference sequence). CDR3 sequence reads: CATSRDRSGGRTGEQYF. CDR3 nucleotides: TGTGCCACCAGCAGAGATCGGTCAGGGGGGCGCACCGGGGAGCAGTACTTC. Supplemented by reference TRBV15 and TRBJ2-7, the full variable domain reads DAMVIQNPRYQVTQFGKPVTLSCSQTLNHNVMYWYQQKSSQAPKLLFHYYDKDFNNEADTPDNFQSRRPNTSFCFLDIRSPGLGDTAMYLCATSRDRSGGRTGEQYFGPGTRLTVT.

For this clonotype: Being one base from a much bigger clone, this may be a read error. The V call is TRBV7-2, the J call TRBJ1-6; no definite D call. The length of the CDR3 is 14 residues. Trimming shortened V by 1 base and J by 9 bases, and 10 bases separated the two germline ends. Germline V gene lookup returns CDR1 SGHTA and CDR2 FQGNSA. DNA of the CDR3: TGTGCCAGCAGCTTAGGGAAGGGCCGTTCACCCCTCCACTTT. Protein sequence: CASSLGKGRSPLHF.

Ten or more counts support this clonotype. The chain uses TRBV24-1 and TRBJ1-1; possible D gene TRBD1, 5 bases. With 9 bases removed from V and 1 base from J, the gap between germline ends came to 11 bases. Germline CDR1 reads KGHDR; CDR2 reads SFDVKD. The CDR3 length is 13 residues. CDR3 protein: CATAGHGNTEAFF. CDR3 sequence (DNA): TGTGCCACCGCCGGACACGGGAACACTGAAGCTTTCTTT.

This clonotype was seen repeatedly, ten times or more. This chain links TRBV15 with TRBJ1-1, with 11 bases lining up with TRBD1. Germline-derived CDR1 and CDR2 are LNHNV and YYDKDF (reference sequence). This CDR3 region has 19 residues. V gave up 1 base and J gave up 5 bases; unmatched junction bases: 15. The CDR3 here is CATSRGSLRTGGLATEAFF. The CDR3 DNA reads as TGTGCCACCAGCAGAGGATCCTTGAGGACAGGGGGCCTCGCGACTGAAGCTTTCTTT.

As concerns this clonotype: It may be a read error: a sequence one base away is much more abundant. The rearrangement uses TRBV20-1 and TRBJ1-6; 7 bases are a match to TRBD1. CDR1 and CDR2 from the germline V gene are DFQATT and SNEGSKA (reference sequence). CDR3 length: 13 amino acids. Trimming removed 3 bases from V and 9 bases from J; junction bases left unmatched: 5. The CDR3 nucleotides are TGCAGTGCTAGTGGGGACAGCATTTCACCCCTCCACTTT. This translates into CSASGDSISPLHF.

CDR3 region: CSATWPSYEQYF. CDR3 bases: TGCAGTGCTACGTGGCCTTCCTACGAGCAGTACTTC. The gene calls are TRBV20-1 and TRBJ2-7; D remains unclear. V was trimmed by 4 bases and J by 1 base, leaving 8 bases between them. The CDR3 contains 12 residues. Germline CDR1 is DFQATT and CDR2 is SNEGSKA (reference sequence).

This clonotype was counted many times. The chain has TRBV29-1 and TRBJ1-1; D not certain. The length of the CDR3 is 12 residues. The germline V gene encodes CDR1 SQVTM and CDR2 ANQGSEA. The V gene lost 0 bases and the J gene lost 4 bases, with 6 bases spanning the gap. DNA for the CDR3: TGCAGCGTTGAAGAGGTGGGCACTGAAGCTTTCTTT. It is translated as CSVEEVGTEAFF.